The next 7 T cell receptor beta chains were all read from a single sample in a study of CD8+CD57+ T cells in acquired aplastic anemia. CDR3 and TCR beta VDJ profiling relied on genomic DNA as the template. One entry per CDR3 protein, called by TCRdb with MiXCR from the reads. The data contain some 170,000 distinct CDR3 sequences, around half of them seen just once; the ten biggest clones take up more than 0.95%. Sequencing involved patients with CD8+CD57+ cell expansion previously shown by flow cytometry. Sequenced material: sorted CD4+, CD8+, or CD8+CD57+ T cells (not recorded which) from PBMCs. The receptors originated from a human donor with aplastic anemia.

V gene TRBV2 combines with J gene TRBJ1-4, with D maybe TRBD1 (6 bases). CDR3 length: 14 amino acids. Germline V lookup: CDR1 SNHLY, CDR2 FYNNEI. V was cut by 2 bases and J by 8 bases, with 12 bases left in between. The CDR3 region has the DNA TGTGCCAGCAGTGAACGAGGGGGGGAAGAAAAACTGTTTTTT. Encoded protein: CASSERGGEEKLFF.

A note on this clonotype: This CDR3 fails to terminate in the conserved phenylalanine or tryptophan, so it likely reflects a read error. The DNA is left out, because the CDR3 cannot be placed on it with certainty; the CDR3 is given as TCRdb lists it. The chain is built from TRBV19 and TRBJ2-5; TRBD2 reflects the table's D call only, with no check against the DNA. Germline-derived CDR1 and CDR2 are LNHDA and SQIVND (reference sequence). Inclusive of both ends, the CDR3 amounts to 10 amino acids. The CDR3 here is CASSKGVTSG.

The CDR3 region has the DNA TGTGCCACCAGCAGAGAAGAGGGACCCTACGAGCAGTACTTC. This encodes CATSREEGPYEQYF. The V call is TRBV15, the J call TRBJ2-7; D possibly uses TRBD1 or TRBD2 (5 bases each). This CDR3 contains 14 residues. Germline V gene sequence: CDR1 LNHNV, CDR2 YYDKDF (reference sequence). Trimming removed 0 bases at V and 2 bases at J, with 8 bases between.

The V call is TRBV30, the J call TRBJ2-2, with no clear D. The CDR3 is 14 residues long. The V gene lost 8 bases and the J gene lost 7 bases, with 20 bases spanning the gap. Germline V gene data show CDR1 as GTSNPN and CDR2 as SVGIG (reference sequence). The DNA for the CDR3 is TGTGCCAGGATTGAGCCCCCCCCCCGCGGGGAGCTGTTTTTT. Protein: CARIEPPPRGELFF.

About this clonotype: Given a much more abundant clone one base away, this may be a read error. This sequence joins TRBV5-5 and TRBJ1-2; D call uncertain. The germline CDR1 and CDR2 sequences are SGHKS and YYEKEE (reference sequence). The CDR3 is made up of 16 amino acids. DNA of the CDR3: TGTGCCAGCAGCTTGGAAATAGGACGGAAAGGCTATGGCTACGCCTTC. Its protein is CASSLEIGRKGYGYAF.

This clonotype was counted many times. V is TRBV7-8 and J is TRBJ1-6; D call uncertain. The CDR3 sequence is 12 residues long. V shed 3 bases and J shed 10 bases, with 7 bases lying between them. Germline CDR1 and CDR2: SGHVS and FQNEAQ. The CDR3 nucleotides read TGTGCCAGCAGCTTTCGGGTCTCACCCCTCCACTTT. Protein product: CASSFRVSPLHF.

This clonotype was counted many times. The chain employs TRBV19 and TRBJ2-3; D perhaps matches TRBD1 (6 bases). The CDR3 consists of 14 residues. The ends were cut back, 1 base at V and 4 bases at J, with 9 bases in the middle. Germline-derived CDR1 and CDR2 are LNHDA and SQIVND (reference sequence). CDR3 in amino acids: CASSIGQGPDTQYF. The CDR3 DNA follows: TGTGCCAGTAGTATAGGGCAGGGGCCAGATACGCAGTATTTT.